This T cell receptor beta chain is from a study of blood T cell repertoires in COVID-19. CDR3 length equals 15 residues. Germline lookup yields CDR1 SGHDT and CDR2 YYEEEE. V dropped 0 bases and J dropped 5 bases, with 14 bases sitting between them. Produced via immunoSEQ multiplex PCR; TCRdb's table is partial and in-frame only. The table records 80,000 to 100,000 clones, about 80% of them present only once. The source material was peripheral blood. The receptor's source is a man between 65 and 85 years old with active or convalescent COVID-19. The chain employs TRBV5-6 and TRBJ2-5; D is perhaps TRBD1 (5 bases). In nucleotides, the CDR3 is TGTGCCAGCAGCTTGGACCGGTGGTCAGGGGAGACCCAGTACTTC. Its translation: CASSLDRWSGETQYF.